The 17 T cell receptor beta chains below all came from one sample that was sequenced in a study of patients and donors after allogeneic stem cell transplantation. One entry per CDR3 protein, called by TCRdb with MiXCR from the RT-PCR reads. The table includes roughly 200,000 distinct CDR3 sequences, around 40% detected once. Material: blood, either unsorted or a sorted T cell fraction (not recorded which). The origin of the receptors is a human donor who was either an allogeneic HSCT recipient or a stem cell or donor lymphocyte infusion donor (not recorded which). It is not recorded whose cells these are; they may come from a transplant donor.

V usage is TRBV24-1 and J usage is TRBJ2-7; TRBD1 might be the D (6 bases). V was shortened by 3 bases and J by 2 bases, with 7 bases between the two germline ends. The germline gives CDR1 KGHDR, CDR2 SFDVKD. The CDR3 runs 13 residues. The CDR3 is CATSDTGTYEQYF. In DNA form, the CDR3 reads TGTGCCACCAGTGATACAGGGACCTACGAGCAGTACTTC.

This rearrangement joins TRBV5-1 to TRBJ2-2, with D possibly TRBD2 on 6 matching bases. V was pared by 3 bases and J by 2 bases, with 11 bases between. This CDR3 is 15 amino acids long. Looked up from germline, CDR1 is SGHRS and CDR2 is YFSETQ. This CDR3 is CASSSTGTNTGELFF. In DNA form, the CDR3 reads TGCGCCAGCAGCTCCACCGGGACTAACACCGGGGAGCTGTTTTTT.

The V and J genes are TRBV12-3 or TRBV12-4 and TRBJ2-3; no clear D gene. CDR3 length equals 16 residues. V lost 5 bases and J 1 base, leaving 16 bases between the germline ends. The CDR3 reads CASSPRKVLRTDTQYF. The CDR3 DNA follows: TGTGCCAGCAGTCCCCGTAAAGTGCTCCGCACAGATACGCAGTATTTT.

This clonotype was detected once. The CDR3 sequence is CASSLGRNQIYGYTF. CDR3 sequence (DNA): TGTGCCAGCAGCTTGGGCAGGAACCAAATCTATGGCTACACCTTC. V and J are TRBV5-7 and TRBJ1-2; no definite D call. TRBV5-7 is noted as an ORF with a role that remains uncertain. The CDR3 extends over 15 amino acids. V was clipped by 0 bases and J by 4 bases, with 13 bases between them.

The chain couples TRBV20-1 to TRBJ2-1, with 9 positions matching TRBD1. This CDR3 is 12 amino acids long. V trimming: 6 bases; J trimming: 15 bases; junction bases outside the gene matches: 12. CDR1 and CDR2 (germline): DFQATT, SNEGSKA (reference sequence). The CDR3 is CSAARDRDYVFF. For the CDR3, the DNA is TGCAGTGCGGCCCGGGACAGGGATTATGTGTTCTTC.

A few counts support this clonotype. This chain joins TRBV11-2 and TRBJ2-2; D is undetermined. Trimming removed 5 bases at V and 1 base at J, with 14 bases between. CDR3 length: 16 amino acids. The germline V gene encodes CDR1 SGHAT and CDR2 FQNNGV. CDR3 DNA sequence: TGTGCCAGCAGCCTTAGAAGTGGGCAGAACACCGGGGAGCTGTTTTTT. This translates into CASSLRSGQNTGELFF. The full variable domain, in which reference TRBV11-2 and TRBJ2-2 provide the parts outside the CDR3, is EAGVAQSPRYKIIEKRQSVAFWCNPISGHATLYWYQQILGQGPKLLIQFQNNGVVDDSQLPKDRFSAERLKGVDSTLKIQPAKLEDSAVYLCASSLRSGQNTGELFFGEGSRLTVL.

This chain links TRBV5-1 with TRBJ2-7, with D tentatively TRBD2 (6 bases). Germline V CDR1 and CDR2: SGHRS, YFSETQ. Trimming removed 0 bases from V and 5 bases from J, with 12 bases in between. CDR3 length equals 14 residues. This chain's CDR3 is CASSLGGTLDEQYF. In DNA form, the CDR3 reads TGCGCCAGCAGCTTGGGGGGGACTCTCGACGAGCAGTACTTC.

This clonotype showed up just a few times. The V and J genes are TRBV7-9 and TRBJ1-2; D gene uncertain. V was clipped by 1 base and J by 4 bases, with 7 bases between them. The CDR3 is 13 amino acids. Per the germline V gene, CDR1 is SEHNR and CDR2 is FQNEAQ (reference sequence). CDR3 region: CASSLVRPYGYTF. DNA of the CDR3: TGTGCCAGCAGCTTAGTACGGCCCTATGGCTACACCTTC.

In its sample, this clonotype was seen a few times. The V gene is TRBV10-3, the J gene TRBJ1-3; unclear D gene. Germline CDR1 ENHRY, CDR2 SYGVKD. The CDR3 covers 14 residues. V lost 3 bases, J lost 1 base, and 7 bases lay in between. The CDR3 spells CAISDRYSGNTIYF. CDR3 bases: TGTGCCATCAGTGATAGGTATTCTGGAAACACCATATATTTT.

This clonotype was detected only a few times. V is TRBV4-1 and J is TRBJ1-2, with TRBD1 matching 11 bases. The junction had 6 bases not matched to a gene; V was cut back by 3 bases and J by 9 bases. The length of the CDR3 is 14 residues. Germline V gene lookup returns CDR1 MGHRA and CDR2 YSYEKL. CDR3 bases: TGCGCCAGCAGCCATCCGGGACAGGGGGGAAGCTACACCTTC. The encoded protein is CASSHPGQGGSYTF.

The chain couples TRBV7-2 to TRBJ1-1; D is uncertain. Germline CDR1 SGHTA, CDR2 FQGNSA. The CDR3 length is 13 residues. V was clipped by 7 bases and J by 5 bases, with 14 bases between them. The CDR3 DNA follows: TGTGCCAGCATGGCGCGGGCGTGGACTGAAGCTTTCTTT. Its translation is CASMARAWTEAFF.

The chain recombines TRBV24-1 with TRBJ2-1, with D perhaps TRBD1 (6 bases). The CDR3 has 13 residues. CDR1 KGHDR and CDR2 SFDVKD come from the germline V gene. Deletions cut 8 bases from V and 5 bases from J, with 12 bases between. The CDR3 loop is CATMEQGHNEQFF. The DNA for the CDR3 is TGTGCCACCATGGAACAGGGCCACAATGAGCAGTTCTTC.

The rearrangement uses TRBV6-2 or TRBV6-3 and TRBJ1-6; D is undetermined. The CDR3 is 14 amino acids. V shed 4 bases and J shed 5 bases, with 9 bases lying between them. From germline, CDR1 is MNHEY and CDR2 SVGEGT. CDR3 in DNA: TGTGCCAGCAGTTCCGGTCAGGATAATTCACCCCTCCACTTT. Its protein is CASSSGQDNSPLHF.

The gene calls are TRBV7-9 and TRBJ1-1; D remains unclear. V lost 0 bases to trimming and J lost 7 bases, with 9 bases between them. Germline V gene data show CDR1 as SEHNR and CDR2 as FQNEAQ (reference sequence). The CDR3 covers 13 residues. The CDR3 is CASSLAGGNEAFF. CDR3 bases: TGTGCCAGCAGCTTAGCCGGCGGGAATGAAGCTTTCTTT.

V usage is TRBV4-2 and J usage is TRBJ2-1, with D unclear. The V end lost 1 base, the J end lost 5 bases, and 12 bases lay between the germline ends. This CDR3 region has 15 residues. Germline V lookup: CDR1 LGHNA, CDR2 YNFKEQ. This CDR3 reads CASSQGIAEDNEQFF. CDR3 sequence (DNA): TGTGCCAGCAGCCAAGGTATAGCTGAGGACAATGAGCAGTTCTTC.

In its sample, this clonotype was seen a few times. This sequence joins TRBV19 and TRBJ1-1; no reliable D call. V gave up 3 bases and J gave up 0 bases, with 5 bases separating them. The CDR3 spans 13 residues. Germline V gene data show CDR1 as LNHDA and CDR2 as SQIVND (reference sequence). CDR3 DNA sequence: TGTGCCAGTAGTATCCCCGTGAACACTGAAGCTTTCTTT. This gives the protein CASSIPVNTEAFF.

This chain links TRBV27 with TRBJ2-7, with D perhaps matching TRBD1 (5 bases). The V end lost 5 bases, the J end lost 3 bases, and 14 bases lay between the germline ends. The CDR3 is 14 residues long. Germline values: CDR1 MNHEY, CDR2 SMNVEV (reference sequence). CDR3 sequence (DNA): TGTGCCAGCAGTCGAAATTTAGACAGCTACGAGCAGTACTTC. It encodes CASSRNLDSYEQYF.